Listed below are T cell receptor beta chains from one sample, sequenced in a study of T-cell reconstitution after alpha-beta-depleted transplantation in children. MiXCR, applied by TCRdb to the PCR reads, yields one record per CDR3 protein. The sample contains over 200,000 distinct CDR3 sequences, roughly 11% of which appear only once. The sequenced sample was PBMCs, obtained before TCRalphabeta/CD19-depleted stem cell transplant. Receptor source: a child under two years old with acute myeloid leukemia, due to receive a stem cell transplant. CDR3s include the opening cysteine and the closing phenylalanine or tryptophan. Each record gives: J gene, V gene, clone size, D gene, CDR3 DNA, CDR3 protein. A D gene is named only where the DNA matches it firmly. Not all rows give a size; the values are once, few, many and, for expanded clones, a class.

TRBJ2-3 TRBV10-3 many . TGTGCCATACAACAACACCTCACAGATACGCAGTATTTT CAIQQHLTDTQYF
TRBJ2-3 TRBV10-1 many . TGCGCCAGCAGTGACGCCCGACTTGAGATCACAGATACGCAGTATTTT CASSDARLEITDTQYF
TRBJ2-3 TRBV7-2 many . TGTGCCAGCAGCTGGTACCGGGCGGGTACGCAGTATTTT CASSWYRAGTQYF
TRBJ1-6 TRBV21-1 few . TGTGCCAGCTGGCGCGGAAGGGCGTATAATTCACCCCTCCACTTT CASWRGRAYNSPLHF
TRBJ2-5 TRBV12-3/TRBV12-4 many . TGTGCCAGCAGTTTTGAAGTGTACCAAGAGACCCAGTACTTC CASSFEVYQETQYF
TRBJ2-5 TRBV5-1 many . TGCGCCAGCAGCTCCGGAGTACAAGAGACCCAGTACTTC CASSSGVQETQYF
TRBJ2-7 TRBV19 . . TGTGCCATTGGTATAGGCTCCTACGAGCAGTACTTC CAIGIGSYEQYF
TRBJ1-5 TRBV12-3/TRBV12-4 many TRBD1 TGTGCCAGCAGACAGGGGGGCAATCAGCCCCAGCATTTT CASRQGGNQPQHF
TRBJ2-7 TRBV4-3 many . TGCGCCAGCAGCCAAGATCGGCAGAAGAACTCCTACGAGCAGTACTTC CASSQDRQKNSYEQYF
TRBJ1-5 TRBV28 once TRBD1 TGTGCCAGCAGCCTGACAGGGGTAGATCAGCCCCAGCATTTT CASSLTGVDQPQHF
TRBJ2-5 TRBV7-8 many . TGTGCCAGCAGCCGCTTGGGGCTGAAAGAGACCCAGTACTTC CASSRLGLKETQYF
TRBJ2-7 TRBV28 many . TGTGCCAGCAGTTCCTCCAACGGCCGGGACGAGCAGTACTTC CASSSSNGRDEQYF
TRBJ2-2 TRBV5-1 many TRBD2 TGCGCCAGCAGCTTGGGAGTAGCGGGGGTCACCGGGGAGCTGTTTTTT CASSLGVAGVTGELFF
TRBJ2-2 TRBV12-3/TRBV12-4 many . TGTGCCAGCAGTTTCGAGGGGGTGGGGGAGCTGTTTTTT CASSFEGVGELFF
TRBJ2-2 TRBV20-1 . TRBD2 TGCAGTGTCCGGGGGGTCGGGGAGCTGTTTTTT CSVRGVGELFF
TRBJ2-3 TRBV20-1 many TRBD2 TGCAGTGCTGGATTCCCACCTAGCGGGGGGACTCATACGCAGTATTTT CSAGFPPSGGTHTQYF
TRBJ1-5 TRBV27 . TRBD1 TGTGCCAGCGGAAAGGGACAGGTGAATCAGCCCCAGCATTTT CASGKGQVNQPQHF
TRBJ1-1 TRBV6-1 many . TGTGCCAGCAAACCCCTTTCGGGGACTAGGGGAGCTTTCTTT CASKPLSGTRGAFF
TRBJ2-1 TRBV9 many . TGTGCCAGCAGCGTTGGTTGGCACAATGAGCAGTTCTTC CASSVGWHNEQFF
TRBJ2-3 TRBV14 many TRBD2 TGTGCCAGCAGCCACGCTCGGGGCGGGAGGGCCCTACCACTTAGCACAGATACGCAGTATTTT CASSHARGGRALPLSTDTQYF
TRBJ2-6 TRBV9 many . TGTGCCAGCAGCGTAGAATTTCACTCTGGGGCCAACGTCCTGACTTTC CASSVEFHSGANVLTF
TRBJ2-7 TRBV20-1 many TRBD2 TGCAGTGCTAGAATAGCGGGGTTCTACGAGCAGTACTTC CSARIAGFYEQYF
TRBJ2-2 TRBV5-1 few TRBD1 TGCGCCAGCAGCTTGGCCGGTCGGCCAGGGGGTGCCGGGGAGCTGTTTTTT CASSLAGRPGGAGELFF
TRBJ2-1 TRBV18 many TRBD2 TGTGCCAGCTCACCCGGGACTAGGCCCTACAATGAGCAGTTCTTC CASSPGTRPYNEQFF
TRBJ2-4 TRBV4-1 many . TGCGCCAGCAGCCAATCGACGGACACTATGTACTTC CASSQSTDTMYF
TRBJ1-2 TRBV3-1 few . TGTGCCAGCAAGGCGACAGCAAATGGCTACACCTTC CASKATANGYTF
TRBJ2-7 TRBV5-1 many TRBD2 TGCGCCAGCAGCTCGGGACTAGTTAGGGAGCAGTACTTC CASSSGLVREQYF
TRBJ2-3 TRBV4-1 many . TGCGCCAGCAGCCAAGATCCTTTGACTTTCACAGATACGCAGTATTTT CASSQDPLTFTDTQYF
TRBJ2-1 TRBV7-9 many TRBD2 TGTGCCAGCAGCTCCCAGGGACTAGCCCATATACAGTTCTTC CASSSQGLAHIQFF
TRBJ2-5 TRBV20-1 many . TGCAGTGCTGCTCTAGCCGAGACCCAGTACTTC CSAALAETQYF
TRBJ1-1 TRBV10-3 many TRBD1 TGTGCCATCAGTGGCCCGACAGGGCTCGCTTTCTTT CAISGPTGLAFF
TRBJ2-7 TRBV7-2 few TRBD1 TGTGCCAGCAGCTTAGTTTCCGGGACAGGGGCTGGGGAGCAGTACTTC CASSLVSGTGAGEQYF
TRBJ2-2 TRBV20-1 many . TGCAGTGCTACTTTAGAGGGCCGGGCCGGGGAGCTGTTTTTT CSATLEGRAGELFF
TRBJ2-3 TRBV4-2 few . TGTGCCAGCAGCCAAGTATCTAGCTACGATCCGCAGTATTTT CASSQVSSYDPQYF
TRBJ1-2 TRBV6-1 many . TGTGCCAGCAGTGAAAGGACCGCTAACTATGGCTACACCTTC CASSERTANYGYTF
TRBJ1-2 TRBV20-1 many . TGCAGTGCCGTCGTCGGGGAGGGGTTATATGGCTACACCTTC CSAVVGEGLYGYTF
TRBJ2-3 TRBV11-2 . . TGTGCCAGCAGCCCCCGGGGGACATCAGATACGCAGTATTTT CASSPRGTSDTQYF
TRBJ2-1 TRBV4-2 . . TGTGCCAGCAGCCAAGAAGGCAGCGCGGTTGAGCAGTTCTTC CASSQEGSAVEQFF
TRBJ2-7 TRBV5-1 . . TGCGCCAGCAGCTTAACAGGGATTGGCGAGCAGTACTTC CASSLTGIGEQYF
TRBJ2-1 TRBV6-4 many TRBD2 TGTGCCAGCAGTGCCACCCCTAGCGGGGGCCTCAATGAGCAGTTCTTC CASSATPSGGLNEQFF